This TCR beta chain comes out of a study of OX40 agonist ivuxolimab in advanced cancers. Study summary: Patients got intravenous ivuxolimab at 0.01 to 10 mg/kg every 2 weeks. Patients were roughly 83% male with ages roughly 23 to 90, mean approximately 55. Three patients responded partially, comprising one with hepatocellular carcinoma and two with cutaneous melanoma.

Method: immunoSEQ multiplex PCR; TCRdb's copy keeps in-frame clones and lacks some. The sample yields approximately 92,000 clones, 90% to 97% seen once. This clone was seen a single time. The sample was CD4+ or CD8+ T cells sorted from blood, taken in a trial of the OX40 agonist ivuxolimab. The receptor was isolated from an adult with an advanced solid tumor such as melanoma, head and neck, liver or kidney cancer.

The CDR3 region is CSVSGTSGVNTDTQYF. CDR3 in DNA: TGCAGCGTTTCCGGGACTAGCGGGGTAAACACAGATACGCAGTATTTT. The chain has TRBV29-1 and TRBJ2-3, with 13 bases identical to TRBD2. Germline assignment: CDR1 SQVTM and CDR2 ANQGSEA. V trimming: 5 bases; J trimming: 2 bases; junction bases outside the gene matches: 7. The CDR3 is made up of 16 amino acids.